Following are 15 T cell receptor beta chains from one sample sequenced in a study of blood T cell repertoires in COVID-19. Assay: immunoSEQ multiplex PCR; the TCRdb copy retains only in-frame clones and omits some. This repertoire shows some 57,000 clones, around 89% found once; its top ten account for 10% to 15%. The specimen sequenced was peripheral blood. The source of these receptors is a man aged 55 to 70 with active COVID-19.

The chain is built from TRBV18 and TRBJ1-4; D call uncertain. Trimming removed 2 bases at V and 0 bases at J, with 10 bases between. Germline V gene lookup returns CDR1 KGHSH and CDR2 LQKENI. The CDR3 sequence is 16 residues long. CDR3 protein: CASSPSIPATNEKLFF. As DNA, the CDR3 is TGTGCCAGCTCACCATCTATTCCCGCAACTAATGAAAAACTGTTTTTT.

This sequence joins TRBV7-6 and TRBJ2-2; 8 bases are shared with TRBD2. V was clipped by 1 base and J by 4 bases; unmatched bases: 5. Germline assignment: CDR1 SGHVS and CDR2 FNYEAQ. There are 16 residues in the CDR3. Here the CDR3 DNA reads TGTGCCAGCAGCTTAGGAGGGACTAGGGGCACCGGGGAGCTGTTTTTT. Protein product: CASSLGGTRGTGELFF.

The rearrangement joins TRBV6-5 to TRBJ2-7; 10 nucleotides agree with TRBD1. The junction had 3 bases not matched to a gene; V was cut back by 5 bases and J by 2 bases. Germline V gives CDR1 MNHEY, CDR2 SVGAGI. This CDR3 has 14 residues. CDR3 loop: CASSKGQGTYEQYF. The CDR3 DNA is TGTGCCAGCAGTAAGGGACAGGGGACCTACGAGCAGTACTTC.

This clone has more than one count but fewer than ten. The genes are TRBV9 and TRBJ2-3; perhaps TRBD2 as D (5 bases). CDR1 SGDLS and CDR2 YYNGEE come from the germline V gene. CDR3 size: 17 residues. Trimming removed 6 bases from V and 5 bases from J, with 25 bases in between. CDR3 DNA: TGTGCCAGCACCTCCGGCTTGGCAGGACTTGGTAAAGATACGCAGTATTTT. Protein product: CASTSGLAGLGKDTQYF.

The chain joins TRBV2 to TRBJ2-5; 11 bases are shared with TRBD1. The V gene end was trimmed by 8 bases and the J gene end by 4 bases; junction bases not matched to a gene: 6. Germline CDR1 reads SNHLY; CDR2 reads FYNNEI. The CDR3 spans 14 residues. The CDR3 region is CASRGTGGGETQYF. DNA of the CDR3: TGTGCCAGCCGCGGGACAGGGGGAGGAGAGACCCAGTACTTC.

The chain couples TRBV6-5 to TRBJ1-4; D is possibly TRBD1 (5 bases). This CDR3 is built from 14 residues. V shed 6 bases and J shed 8 bases, with 16 bases lying between them. CDR1 and CDR2 (germline): MNHEY, SVGAGI. The CDR3 DNA reads as TGTGCCAGCAGGCCTTGGGGGGAGCAAGAAAAACTGTTTTTT. It codes for CASRPWGEQEKLFF.

DNA of the CDR3: TGTGCCAGCCCAGGGCTCCCCGAAGCTTTCTTT. Translating gives CASPGLPEAFF. This chain connects TRBV6-5 to TRBJ1-1; TRBD1 might be the D (5 bases). The CDR3 contains 11 residues. The V end was cut by 8 bases, the J end by 8 bases, with 12 bases between. CDR1 and CDR2 from the germline V gene are MNHEY and SVGAGI.

The rearrangement joins TRBV11-2 to TRBJ2-6, with 7 bases lining up with TRBD2. With V trimmed by 5 bases and J by 0 bases, 10 bases remained unmatched. This CDR3 comprises 18 residues. The germline CDR1 and CDR2 sequences are SGHAT and FQNNGV. The CDR3 sequence: CASSPLAGRGSGANVLTF. The DNA of the CDR3 is TGTGCCAGCAGCCCGTTAGCTGGGAGGGGCTCTGGGGCCAACGTCCTGACTTTC.

This clone was recorded once. The chain joins TRBV12-2 to TRBJ2-3; the DNA was not compared with TRBD2, the D call given in the table. TRBV12-2 is tagged as a pseudogene. The CDR3 is 21 residues long. In DNA form, the CDR3 reads TGTGCAAGTCGCTTAGCGAGACTAACCTTAAAACTAGCGGAAGGGACAGATACGCAGTATTTT. Translating gives CASRLARLTLKLAEGTDTQYF.

The chain combines TRBV11-2 with TRBJ2-3, with 11 bases aligning to TRBD2. V was pared by 5 bases and J by 3 bases, with 7 bases of the junction left unmatched. This CDR3 has 16 residues. CDR1 and CDR2 from the germline V gene are SGHAT and FQNNGV. The CDR3 loop is CASSISGGGLTDTQYF. CDR3 nucleotide sequence: TGTGCCAGCAGCATTAGCGGGGGGGGTTTAACAGATACGCAGTATTTT.

This rearrangement joins TRBV7-2 to TRBJ1-5; D remains unclear. The CDR3 runs to 16 residues. Germline V gives CDR1 SGHTA, CDR2 FQGNSA. V was trimmed by 1 base and J by 3 bases, leaving 13 bases between them. The CDR3 here is CASSLGWEQTNQPQHF. For the CDR3, the DNA is TGTGCCAGCAGCTTAGGTTGGGAGCAGACCAATCAGCCCCAGCATTTT.

V and J are TRBV3-1 (or the pseudogene TRBV3-2) and TRBJ2-3; 8 nucleotides match TRBD2. V was clipped by 0 bases and J by 4 bases; unmatched bases: 15. The CDR3 is 19 amino acids. Germline assignment: CDR1 LGHDT and CDR2 YNNKEL (reference sequence). The CDR3 DNA follows: TGTGCCAGCAGCCAAGATGGAATAGCGGGGAGTTGGGAGGCAGATACGCAGTATTTT. It translates to CASSQDGIAGSWEADTQYF.

The chain combines TRBV7-8 with TRBJ2-7; 10 bases line up with TRBD2. V was pared by 10 bases and J by 4 bases, with 10 bases of the junction left unmatched. CDR1 and CDR2 (germline): SGHVS, FQNEAQ. CDR3 length: 14 amino acids. The CDR3 reads CATRIGLADYEQYF. The DNA for the CDR3 is TGTGCCACCAGAATCGGACTAGCGGATTACGAGCAGTACTTC.

The rearrangement links TRBV19 to TRBJ1-1; 7 bases map to TRBD1. This CDR3 comprises 13 residues. Germline values: CDR1 LNHDA, CDR2 SQIVND (reference sequence). Trimming took 6 bases from V and 5 from J; bases not matched to a gene: 6. For the CDR3, the DNA is TGTGCCAGTAGGGAGACAGGGAGGACTGAAGCTTTCTTT. It translates to CASRETGRTEAFF. The full variable domain, with the rest looked up from reference TRBV19 and TRBJ1-1, is DGGITQSPKYLFRKEGQNVTLSCEQNLNHDAMYWYRQDPGQGLRLIYYSQIVNDFQKGDIAEGYSVSREKKESFPLTVTSAQKNPTAFYLCASRETGRTEAFFGQGTRLTVV.

The chain carries TRBV6-1 and TRBJ1-6; a possible D gene is TRBD1 (5 bases). Germline CDR1 MNHNS, CDR2 SASEGT. The CDR3 loop spans 14 amino acids. The V end lost 3 bases, the J end lost 7 bases, and 10 bases lay between the germline ends. CDR3 amino acids: CASSDGHSNSPLHF. CDR3 in DNA: TGTGCCAGCAGTGATGGACATTCCAATTCACCCCTCCACTTT.